This T cell receptor beta chain came from a study of T cell responses to AZD1222 COVID-19 vaccine (dated by TCRdb to about 2021). Regarding the study in general: A total of 230 or so trial participants underwent TCR sequencing, of whom 207 received two doses of AZD1222 and 26 received two doses of the MenACWY control vaccine. Trial participants were enrolled by age into 18-55, 56-69 and 70-plus year subgroups, with roughly 160, 29 and 62 TCR-sequenced participants respectively.

Overall results and qualifications from the work: The 56-69-year group was small, and its depth increase did not reach significance, likely because of low power. Nearly half of unique spike-specific TCRs reportedly recognized epitopes outside regions mutated in the B.1.351 and B.1.1.7 variants. Conclusions about previously exposed vaccinees are limited, since just six AZD1222 recipients were seropositive for SARS-CoV-2 at baseline. Because no day 14 peak-response samples were available, repertoires were characterized only after the peak T cell response. Participants were mostly white British, with more females than males. The authors suggested clonal diversity may have been underestimated. A significant rise in spike-specific TCR breadth and depth was observed after two AZD1222 doses relative to day 0 and relative to MenACWY recipients. The vaccine-associated CD4 TCRs covered the entire spike protein, and the dominant responses fell in regions 160-218 and 743-854.

Taken with the paper, the label for time point translates to: about 28 days (+/-7) after the second vaccine dose. The treatment or condition label corresponds to: meningococcal conjugate vaccine given as trial control. Vaccinee samples came from UK trials COV001 and COV002, including a single-blind randomized controlled phase 2/3 trial of AZD1222 (ChAdOx1 nCoV-19) in healthy adults. Trial participant PBMC samples were collected at day 0 and day 28 after the second dose for TCRbeta chain sequencing. Of note for this clone: The clone's antigen remains unknown. No clone much larger than this one lies a single base away; base qualities are absent.

V is shortened by 5 bases, J by 4 bases, and the region joining them spans 15 bases. The CDR3 holds 15 amino acids from the cysteine to the phenylalanine. Here the CDR3 DNA is all that survives: 45 bases in frame from base 1. Based on the germline V gene, the CDR1 and CDR2 sequences are SGHTA and FQGNSA. The CDR3 regions of human TCRbeta chains were subjected to immunosequencing. Under the source paper's analysis protocol: TCRs in the repertoires were matched against a reference library of SARS-CoV-2-specific TCRs that had been generated with the MIRA antigen-specificity platform. Breadth meant the fraction of unique TCRs that were SARS-CoV-2-associated, whereas depth meant the fraction of total T cells that were SARS-CoV-2-associated. Using the MIRA data, each spike-specific TCR was mapped to the spike region that the TCR reacts to and placed in a CD4 or CD8 class. Log10-transformed breadth and depth values were compared by one-way ANOVA with Sidak's multiple comparisons tests. As stored in TCRdb, this immuneACCESS dataset retains in-frame rearrangements with V and J assigned. A fraction of the clones does not appear; measured against another copy, unresolved V genes explain less than half of the discrepancy, and the remainder lacks a known reason. V and J calls and clone size are copied from that table; D and trimming were computed from the DNA. For this sample there are 140,000 to 150,000 clones; roughly 90% appear just once. Of the sample, 4.5% to 5.5% falls within the top ten clones.

This chain joins TRBV7-2 to TRBJ1-5, with an unclear D gene assignment. The starting material was peripheral blood, obtained 28 days after the second dose of the MenACWY control vaccine. The receptor's source is an adult who received the MenACWY meningococcal vaccine as a control. The DNA sequence is as follows: TGTGCCAGCAGCCCCAGGACGGGAACAAATCAGCCCCAGCATTTT. The resulting protein is CASSPRTGTNQPQHF.